The 16 T cell receptor beta chains below were found in one sample sequenced in a study of T cell responses to AZD1222 COVID-19 vaccine. Assay: immunoSEQ multiplex PCR; the TCRdb copy retains only in-frame clones and omits some. Here the sample spans tens of thousands of clones, around 83% being singletons. Sequencing used peripheral blood, obtained on day 0 of AZD1222 vaccination. The receptors derive from an adult in good health.

The chain employs TRBV6-2 or TRBV6-3 and TRBJ2-2; TRBD2 agrees at 14 bases. CDR3 length equals 20 residues. V lost 0 bases to trimming and J lost 4 bases; unmatched junction nucleotides: 10. CDR1 and CDR2 from the germline V gene are MNHEY and SVGEGT. CDR3 residues: CASSYSIAGLAGGSTGELFF. The CDR3 nucleotides read TGTGCCAGCAGTTACTCGATTGCAGGACTAGCGGGGGGTAGCACCGGGGAGCTGTTTTTT.

This clone showed up just a few times. The chain combines TRBV28 with TRBJ2-1; D might be TRBD1 (6 bases). Germline lookup yields CDR1 MDHEN and CDR2 SYDVKM. CDR3 size: 15 residues. Deletions cut 4 bases from V and 6 bases from J, with 16 bases between. For the CDR3, the DNA is TGTGCCAGCAGTTCCGATGACAGGTTAGTCAATGAGCAGTTCTTC. Translated, it gives CASSSDDRLVNEQFF.

The V call is TRBV11-2, the J call TRBJ2-3, with 8 bases matching TRBD2. Germline V gene data show CDR1 as SGHAT and CDR2 as FQNNGV. With 8 bases clipped from V and 2 bases from J, the junction kept 12 bases outside the gene matches. The CDR3 length is 16 residues. CDR3 in amino acids: CASSFSAGGSTDTQYF. The CDR3 DNA follows: TGTGCCAGCTCCTTCTCGGCGGGGGGCTCCACAGATACGCAGTATTTT.

The chain links TRBV7-2 to TRBJ2-7; maybe TRBD1 (6 bases). The V gene's germline CDR1 is SGHTA and CDR2 FQGNSA. The length of the CDR3 is 15 residues. The V end was cut by 4 bases, the J end by 2 bases, with 15 bases between. CDR3 nucleotide sequence: TGTGCCAGCAGCTCCCGTCGGACAGCCACCTACGAGCAGTACTTC. Translating it yields CASSSRRTATYEQYF.

V and J are TRBV7-9 and TRBJ2-7; D ambiguous. Germline loops: CDR1 SEHNR, CDR2 FQNEAQ (reference sequence). V gave up 11 bases and J gave up 0 bases, with 14 bases separating them. The CDR3 runs 13 residues. The DNA of the CDR3 is TGTGCCTCAACGCCCGGGTTCTCCTACGAGCAGTACTTC. Protein sequence: CASTPGFSYEQYF. The complete variable domain, with remaining parts taken from reference TRBV7-9 and TRBJ2-7, reads DTGVSQNPRHKITKRGQNVTFRCDPISEHNRLYWYRQTLGQGPEFLTYFQNEAQLEKSRLLSDRFSAERPKGSFSTLEIQRTEQGDSAMYLCASTPGFSYEQYFGPGTRLTVT.

In regard to this clone: Germline is not matched at one junction end, which may reflect a read error. The chain has TRBV20-1 and TRBJ1-4, with D uncertain. Germline values: CDR1 DFQATT, CDR2 SNEGSKA (reference sequence). This CDR3 is built from 11 residues. CDR3 in DNA: TGCAGTGCTAGAGACTGGAGGCGGCAGGCATTT. Translated, it gives CSARDWRRQAF.

This chain connects TRBV2 to TRBJ1-1; the D gene is possibly TRBD1 (6 bases). The CDR3 has 13 amino acids. V was cut by 6 bases and J by 2 bases, with 10 bases left in between. Germline V gives CDR1 SNHLY, CDR2 FYNNEI. In nucleotides, the CDR3 is TGTGCCAGCAGGGGGGCCATTAACACTGAAGCTTTCTTT. It translates to CASRGAINTEAFF.

The rearrangement uses TRBV4-1 and TRBJ1-1; D remains ambiguous. V was trimmed by 1 base and J by 3 bases, leaving 6 bases between them. In germline, CDR1 is MGHRA, CDR2 YSYEKL. This CDR3 region has 13 residues. As DNA, the CDR3 is TGCGCCAGCAGCCAAGCAACAGACACTGAAGCTTTCTTT. This encodes CASSQATDTEAFF.

The chain combines TRBV4-1 with TRBJ1-2; tentatively, D is TRBD1 (5 bases). There are 17 residues in the CDR3. Germline CDR1 and CDR2: MGHRA and YSYEKL. The V and J ends lost 1 base and 4 bases respectively, with 19 bases between them. CDR3 coding DNA: TGCGCCAGCAGCCAAGCGGGGCGGACGCAGGCTGTCTATGGCTACACCTTC. The encoded protein is CASSQAGRTQAVYGYTF.

The genes are TRBV5-4 and TRBJ2-5; D is undetermined. The germline V and J ends were trimmed by 6 bases and 5 bases, with 17 bases remaining between them. The CDR3 totals 14 residues. Germline lookup yields CDR1 SGHNT and CDR2 YYREEE (reference sequence). CDR3 in DNA: TGTGCCAGCACTGTGGCGGCAGCCGGGGAGACCCAGTACTTC. Translating it yields CASTVAAAGETQYF.

This chain links TRBV5-4 with TRBJ1-6, with 9 bases identical to TRBD1. The CDR3 consists of 16 residues. Losses at the gene ends were 0 bases for V and 7 bases for J; bases not matched to a gene: 5. Germline lookup yields CDR1 SGHNT and CDR2 YYREEE (reference sequence). CDR3 nucleotides: TGTGCCAGCAGCTTGGGGGTGGGACAGGGAAATTCACCCCTCCACTTT. Its protein product is CASSLGVGQGNSPLHF.

The chain employs TRBV7-9 and TRBJ2-1; D might be TRBD2 (6 bases). The CDR3 extends over 12 amino acids. Germline assignment: CDR1 SEHNR and CDR2 FQNEAQ (reference sequence). The V and J ends lost 2 bases and 9 bases respectively, with 8 bases between them. The CDR3 is CASSLLGGEQFF. Written as DNA, the CDR3 is TGTGCCAGCAGCTTACTGGGGGGTGAGCAGTTCTTC.

The chain combines TRBV30 with TRBJ2-2, with D maybe TRBD2 (5 bases). V lost 3 bases to trimming and J lost 2 bases, with 10 bases between them. Germline V lookup: CDR1 GTSNPN, CDR2 SVGIG (reference sequence). This CDR3 region has 14 residues. The CDR3 region has the DNA TGTGCCTGGAGCCCGGACTTTAACACCGGGGAGCTGTTTTTT. It is translated as CAWSPDFNTGELFF.

This clone was picked up a small number of times. This chain connects TRBV19 to TRBJ2-1; maybe TRBD2 (5 bases). CDR1 is LNHDA and CDR2 is SQIVND in the germline V gene (reference sequence). The V and J ends lost 4 bases and 13 bases respectively, with 14 bases between them. The CDR3 runs to 12 residues. CDR3 in DNA: TGTGCCAGTAGTACCCAAGGCGGGTATCAGTTCTTC. This translates into CASSTQGGYQFF.

The V call is TRBV10-2, the J call TRBJ2-1; no definite D call. CDR1 is WSHSY and CDR2 is SAAADI in the germline V gene. The CDR3 totals 11 residues. V shed 3 bases and J shed 7 bases, with 4 bases lying between them. This chain's CDR3 is CASSEGNEQFF. DNA for the CDR3: TGCGCCAGCAGTGAAGGTAATGAGCAGTTCTTC.

CDR3 sequence reads: CASSPIGSGNQPQHF. DNA of the CDR3: TGTGCCAGCAGCCCCATTGGCTCGGGAAATCAGCCCCAGCATTTT. The J gene is TRBJ1-5, the V gene TRBV6-5; no firm D call. The CDR3 sequence is 15 residues long. The germline gives CDR1 MNHEY, CDR2 SVGAGI. Between the trimmed V and J ends, which lost 6 bases and 4 bases, there was a span of 16 bases.